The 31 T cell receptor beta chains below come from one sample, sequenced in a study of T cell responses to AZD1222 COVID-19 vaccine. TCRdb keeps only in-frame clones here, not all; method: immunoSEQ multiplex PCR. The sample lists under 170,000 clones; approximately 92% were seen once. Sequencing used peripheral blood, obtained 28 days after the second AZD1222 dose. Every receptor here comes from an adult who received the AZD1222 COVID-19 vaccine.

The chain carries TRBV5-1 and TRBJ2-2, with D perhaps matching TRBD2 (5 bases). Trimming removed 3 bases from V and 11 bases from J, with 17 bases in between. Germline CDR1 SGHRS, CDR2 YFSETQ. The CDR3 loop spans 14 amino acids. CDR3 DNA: TGCGCCAGCAGCTACCGGGATCGAGTGCGAGAGCTGTTTTTT. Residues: CASSYRDRVRELFF.

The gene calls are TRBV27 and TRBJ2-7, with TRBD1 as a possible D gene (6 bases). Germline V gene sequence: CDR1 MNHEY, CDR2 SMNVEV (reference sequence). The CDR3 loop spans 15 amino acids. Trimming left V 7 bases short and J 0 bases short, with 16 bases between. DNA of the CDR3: TGTGCCAGCACTCAACAGGGTTGGGGCTCCTACGAGCAGTACTTC. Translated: CASTQQGWGSYEQYF.

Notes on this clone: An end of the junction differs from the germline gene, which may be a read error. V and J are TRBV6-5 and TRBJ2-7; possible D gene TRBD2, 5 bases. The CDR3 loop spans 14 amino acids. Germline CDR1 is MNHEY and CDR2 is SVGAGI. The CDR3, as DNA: TGTGCCAGCATTTACGGACTGAGCTCCTACGAGCAGTACTTC. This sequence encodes CASIYGLSSYEQYF.

This chain's CDR3 is CAISKTGDAGNTIYF. The CDR3 nucleotides read TGTGCCATCAGCAAGACAGGGGACGCTGGAAACACCATATATTTT. The rearrangement links TRBV10-3 to TRBJ1-3; 8 bases align to TRBD1. The trim removed 6 bases at V and 2 bases at J, leaving 6 bases unmatched. The CDR3 sequence is 15 residues long. Germline V gene lookup returns CDR1 ENHRY and CDR2 SYGVKD.

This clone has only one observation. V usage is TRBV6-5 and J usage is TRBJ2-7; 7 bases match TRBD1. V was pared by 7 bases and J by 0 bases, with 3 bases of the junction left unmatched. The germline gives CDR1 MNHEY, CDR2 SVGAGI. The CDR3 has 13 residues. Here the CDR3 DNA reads TGTGCCAGCACCCGGGACAGCTCCTACGAGCAGTACTTC. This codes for CASTRDSSYEQYF.

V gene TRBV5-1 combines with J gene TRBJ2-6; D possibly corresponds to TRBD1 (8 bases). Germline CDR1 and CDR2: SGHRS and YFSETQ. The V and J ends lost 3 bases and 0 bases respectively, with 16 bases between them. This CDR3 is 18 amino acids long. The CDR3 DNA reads TGCGCCAGCAGCTCTAGCGGACAGGGACTCTCTGGGGCCAACGTCCTGACTTTC. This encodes CASSSSGQGLSGANVLTF.

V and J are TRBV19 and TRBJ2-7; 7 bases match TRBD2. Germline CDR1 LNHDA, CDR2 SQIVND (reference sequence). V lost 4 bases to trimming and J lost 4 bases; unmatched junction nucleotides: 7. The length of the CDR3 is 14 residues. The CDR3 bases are TGTGCCAGTAGTAAACCGGGACTACAGTACGAGCAGTACTTC. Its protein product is CASSKPGLQYEQYF.

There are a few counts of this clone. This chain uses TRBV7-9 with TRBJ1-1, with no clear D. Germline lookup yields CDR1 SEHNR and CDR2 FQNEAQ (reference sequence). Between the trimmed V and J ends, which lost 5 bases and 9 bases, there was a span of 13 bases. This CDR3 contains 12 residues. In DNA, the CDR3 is TGTGCCAGCAGCCGGGCCCCCGGGAAAGCTTTCTTT. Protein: CASSRAPGKAFF.

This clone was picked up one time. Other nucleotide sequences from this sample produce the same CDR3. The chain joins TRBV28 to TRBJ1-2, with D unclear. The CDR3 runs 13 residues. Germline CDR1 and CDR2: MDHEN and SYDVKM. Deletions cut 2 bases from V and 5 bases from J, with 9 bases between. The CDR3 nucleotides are TGTGCCAGCAGTTTACGGGGTCTTTATGGCTACACCTTC. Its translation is CASSLRGLYGYTF.

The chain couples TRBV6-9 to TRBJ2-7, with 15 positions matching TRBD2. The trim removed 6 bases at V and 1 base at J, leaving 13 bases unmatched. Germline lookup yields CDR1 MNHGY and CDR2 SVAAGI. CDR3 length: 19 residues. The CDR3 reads CASRPLRTSGRERSYEQYF. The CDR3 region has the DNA TGTGCCAGCAGGCCACTCCGGACTAGCGGGAGGGAACGATCCTACGAGCAGTACTTC.

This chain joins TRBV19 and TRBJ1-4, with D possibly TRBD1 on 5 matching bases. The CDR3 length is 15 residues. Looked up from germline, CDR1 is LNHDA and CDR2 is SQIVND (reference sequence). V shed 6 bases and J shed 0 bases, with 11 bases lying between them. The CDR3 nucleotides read TGTGCCAGTAGCGACAGCGAGGCAACTAATGAAAAACTGTTTTTT. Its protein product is CASSDSEATNEKLFF. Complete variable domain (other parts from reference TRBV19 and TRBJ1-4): DGGITQSPKYLFRKEGQNVTLSCEQNLNHDAMYWYRQDPGQGLRLIYYSQIVNDFQKGDIAEGYSVSREKKESFPLTVTSAQKNPTAFYLCASSDSEATNEKLFFGSGTQLSVL.

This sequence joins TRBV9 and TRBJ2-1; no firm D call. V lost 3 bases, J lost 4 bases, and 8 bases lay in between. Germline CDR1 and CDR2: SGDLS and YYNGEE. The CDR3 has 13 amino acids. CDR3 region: CASSAQKYNEQFF. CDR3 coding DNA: TGTGCCAGCAGCGCACAGAAATACAATGAGCAGTTCTTC.

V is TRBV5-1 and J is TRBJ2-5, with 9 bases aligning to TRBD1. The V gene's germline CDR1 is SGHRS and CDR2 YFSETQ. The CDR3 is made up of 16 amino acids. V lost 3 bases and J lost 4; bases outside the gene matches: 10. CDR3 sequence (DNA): TGCGCCAGCAGCTCCCCCTACAGGGGGCTTGGAGAGACCCAGTACTTC. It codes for CASSSPYRGLGETQYF.

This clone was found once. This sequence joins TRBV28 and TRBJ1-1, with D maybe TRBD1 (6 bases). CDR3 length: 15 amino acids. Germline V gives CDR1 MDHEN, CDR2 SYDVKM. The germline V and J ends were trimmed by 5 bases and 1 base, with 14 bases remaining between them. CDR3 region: CASSPQGFRNTEAFF. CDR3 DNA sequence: TGTGCCAGCAGTCCACAGGGTTTTAGGAACACTGAAGCTTTCTTT.

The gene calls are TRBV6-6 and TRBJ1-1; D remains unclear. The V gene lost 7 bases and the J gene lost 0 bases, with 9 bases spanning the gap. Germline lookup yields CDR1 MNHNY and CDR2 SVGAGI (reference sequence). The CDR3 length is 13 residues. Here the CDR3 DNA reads TGTGCCAGCACCTCTGGGGTGAACACTGAAGCTTTCTTT. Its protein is CASTSGVNTEAFF.

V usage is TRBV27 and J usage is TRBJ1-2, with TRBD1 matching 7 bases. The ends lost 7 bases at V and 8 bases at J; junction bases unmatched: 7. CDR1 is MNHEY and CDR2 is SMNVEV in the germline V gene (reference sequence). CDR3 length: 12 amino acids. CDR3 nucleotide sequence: TGTGCCAGCATAGGCAGGGGGAGCGGCTACACCTTC. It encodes CASIGRGSGYTF.

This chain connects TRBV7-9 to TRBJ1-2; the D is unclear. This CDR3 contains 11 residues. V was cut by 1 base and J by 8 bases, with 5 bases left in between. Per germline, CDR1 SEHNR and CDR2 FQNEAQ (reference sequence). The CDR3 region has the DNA TGTGCCAGCAGCTTAGAGTACGGCTACACCTTC. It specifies CASSLEYGYTF.

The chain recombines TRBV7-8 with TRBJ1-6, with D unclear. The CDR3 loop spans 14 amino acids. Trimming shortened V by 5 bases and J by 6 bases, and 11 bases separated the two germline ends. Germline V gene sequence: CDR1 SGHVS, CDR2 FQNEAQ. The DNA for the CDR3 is TGTGCCAGCAGCCTGGTTCGGGGTAATTCACCCCTCCACTTT. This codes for CASSLVRGNSPLHF.

This chain's CDR3 is CATSRVVLASSYEQYF. CDR3 DNA sequence: TGTGCCACCAGCAGAGTTGTGCTAGCATCCTCCTACGAGCAGTACTTC. This rearrangement joins TRBV15 to TRBJ2-7; maybe TRBD2 (5 bases). The germline gives CDR1 LNHNV, CDR2 YYDKDF (reference sequence). The V gene lost 1 base and the J gene lost 0 bases, with 13 bases spanning the gap. The CDR3 is 16 residues long.

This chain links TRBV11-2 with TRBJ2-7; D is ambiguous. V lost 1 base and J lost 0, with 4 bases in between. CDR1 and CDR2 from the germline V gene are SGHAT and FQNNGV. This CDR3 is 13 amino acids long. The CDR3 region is CASSLGFSYEQYF. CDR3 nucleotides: TGTGCCAGCAGCTTAGGGTTCTCCTACGAGCAGTACTTC.

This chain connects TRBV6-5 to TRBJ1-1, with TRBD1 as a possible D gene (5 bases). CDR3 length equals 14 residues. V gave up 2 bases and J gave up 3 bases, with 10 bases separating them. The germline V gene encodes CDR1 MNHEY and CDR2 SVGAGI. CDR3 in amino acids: CASSYEGRDTEAFF. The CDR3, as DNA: TGTGCCAGCAGTTACGAGGGGAGGGACACTGAAGCTTTCTTT.

CDR3 loop: CASSLGTGHTEAFF. The CDR3 bases are TGTGCCAGCAGCTTAGGGACAGGGCATACTGAAGCTTTCTTT. The gene calls are TRBV7-9 and TRBJ1-1, with 8 bases identical to TRBD1. Per the germline V gene, CDR1 is SEHNR and CDR2 is FQNEAQ (reference sequence). V lost 1 base and J lost 5; bases outside the gene matches: 3. This CDR3 comprises 14 residues.

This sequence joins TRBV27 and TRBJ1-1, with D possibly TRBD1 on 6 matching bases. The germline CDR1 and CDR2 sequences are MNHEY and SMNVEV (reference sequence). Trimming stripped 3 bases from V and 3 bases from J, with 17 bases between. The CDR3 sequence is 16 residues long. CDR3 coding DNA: TGTGCCAGCAGTTTCGACAGGTCGCCAGGGGACACTGAAGCTTTCTTT. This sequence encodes CASSFDRSPGDTEAFF.

CDR3 protein: CASSLTGAVDTQYF. CDR3 nucleotides: TGTGCCAGCAGCTTAACGGGAGCGGTAGATACGCAGTATTTT. The chain recombines TRBV7-2 with TRBJ2-3, with D possibly being TRBD2 (6 bases). The V end lost 2 bases, the J end lost 5 bases, and 11 bases lay between the germline ends. The germline V gene has CDR1 SGHTA and CDR2 FQGNSA. This CDR3 has 14 amino acids. The whole variable domain, remainder taken from reference TRBV7-2 and TRBJ2-3, is GAGVSQSPSNKVTEKGKDVELRCDPISGHTALYWYRQSLGQGLEFLIYFQGNSAPDKSGLPSDRFSAERTGGSVSTLTIQRTQQEDSAVYLCASSLTGAVDTQYFGPGTRLTVL.

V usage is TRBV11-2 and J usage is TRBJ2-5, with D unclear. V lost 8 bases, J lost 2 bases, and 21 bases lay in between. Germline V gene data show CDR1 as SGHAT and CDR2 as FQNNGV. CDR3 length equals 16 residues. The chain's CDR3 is CASRDRRTGSQETQYF. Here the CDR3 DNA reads TGTGCCAGCCGAGACCGTCGGACGGGTTCGCAAGAGACCCAGTACTTC.

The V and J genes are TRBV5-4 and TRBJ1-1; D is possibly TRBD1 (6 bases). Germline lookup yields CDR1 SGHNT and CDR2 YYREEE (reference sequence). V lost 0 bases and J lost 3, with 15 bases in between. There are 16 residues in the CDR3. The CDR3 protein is CASSLVLSTGYTEAFF. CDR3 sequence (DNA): TGTGCCAGCAGCTTGGTCCTTTCGACAGGTTACACTGAAGCTTTCTTT.

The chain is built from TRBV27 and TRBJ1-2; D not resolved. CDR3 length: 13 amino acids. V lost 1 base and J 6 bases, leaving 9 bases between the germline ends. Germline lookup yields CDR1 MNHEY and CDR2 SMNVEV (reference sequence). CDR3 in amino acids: CASSLYGEDGYTF. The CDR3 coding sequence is TGTGCCAGCAGTTTATACGGGGAAGATGGCTACACCTTC.

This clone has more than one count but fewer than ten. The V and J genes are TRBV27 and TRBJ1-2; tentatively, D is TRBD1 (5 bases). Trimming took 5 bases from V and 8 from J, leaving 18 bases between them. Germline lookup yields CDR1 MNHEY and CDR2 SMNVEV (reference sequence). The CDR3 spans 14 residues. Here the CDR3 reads CASSPNSGARGYTF. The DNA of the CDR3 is TGTGCCAGCAGTCCCAACTCCGGGGCCAGGGGCTACACCTTC.

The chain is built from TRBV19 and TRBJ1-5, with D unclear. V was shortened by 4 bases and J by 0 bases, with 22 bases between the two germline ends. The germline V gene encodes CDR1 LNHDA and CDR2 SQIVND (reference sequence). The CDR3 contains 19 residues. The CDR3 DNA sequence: TGTGCCAGTAGTAGCGGAATGGGAAAATTACCTTATAGCAATCAGCCCCAGCATTTT. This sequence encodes CASSSGMGKLPYSNQPQHF.

CDR3 loop: CASGGVGTGNTGELFF. CDR3 in DNA: TGTGCCAGCGGAGGCGTGGGGACAGGCAACACCGGGGAGCTGTTTTTT. This rearrangement joins TRBV5-5 to TRBJ2-2; 8 bases are shared with TRBD1. This CDR3 region has 16 residues. Germline trimming cut 7 bases from V and 2 bases from J; bases unmatched to any gene: 10. The V gene's germline CDR1 is SGHKS and CDR2 YYEKEE (reference sequence).

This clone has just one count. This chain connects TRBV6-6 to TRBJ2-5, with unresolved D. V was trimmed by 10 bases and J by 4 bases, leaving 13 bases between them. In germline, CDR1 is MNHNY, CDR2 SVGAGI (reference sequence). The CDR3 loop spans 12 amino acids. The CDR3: CATRTAAETQYF. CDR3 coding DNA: TGTGCCACCCGGACGGCGGCAGAGACCCAGTACTTC.